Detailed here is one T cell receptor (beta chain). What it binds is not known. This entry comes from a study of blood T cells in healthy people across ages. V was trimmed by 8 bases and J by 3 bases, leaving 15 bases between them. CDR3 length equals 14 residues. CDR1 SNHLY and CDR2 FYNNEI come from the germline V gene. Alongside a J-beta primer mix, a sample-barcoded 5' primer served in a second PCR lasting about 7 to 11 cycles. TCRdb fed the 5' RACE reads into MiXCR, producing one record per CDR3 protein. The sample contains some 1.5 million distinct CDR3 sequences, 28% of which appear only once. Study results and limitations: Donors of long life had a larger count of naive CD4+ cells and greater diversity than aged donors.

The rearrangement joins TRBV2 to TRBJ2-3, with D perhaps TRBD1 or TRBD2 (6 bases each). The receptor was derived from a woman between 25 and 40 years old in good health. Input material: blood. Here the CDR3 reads CASGTGAGTDTQYF. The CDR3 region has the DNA TGTGCCAGCGGGACGGGGGCGGGTACAGATACGCAGTATTTT.